This T cell receptor beta chain is drawn from a study of OX40 agonist ivuxolimab in advanced cancers. The trim removed 5 bases at V and 0 bases at J, leaving 13 bases unmatched. The CDR3 spans 19 residues. Germline CDR1 LNHDA, CDR2 SQIVND (reference sequence). The table came from immunoSEQ multiplex PCR; TCRdb's copy has only in-frame clones and leaves some out. The sample contains 85,000 to 130,000 clones, 90% of which appear only once. The sequence was collected from an adult with an advanced solid tumor such as melanoma, head and neck, liver or kidney cancer. The chain recombines TRBV19 with TRBJ2-6; the match to TRBD1 covers 7 bases. The sample was CD4+ or CD8+ T cells sorted from blood, taken in a trial of the OX40 agonist ivuxolimab. CDR3 protein: CASSPYATGVFSGANVLTF. The CDR3 region has the DNA TGTGCCAGTAGTCCCTACGCTACAGGGGTGTTCTCTGGGGCCAACGTCCTGACTTTC. The whole variable domain, remainder taken from reference TRBV19 and TRBJ2-6, is DGGITQSPKYLFRKEGQNVTLSCEQNLNHDAMYWYRQDPGQGLRLIYYSQIVNDFQKGDIAEGYSVSREKKESFPLTVTSAQKNPTAFYLCASSPYATGVFSGANVLTFGAGSRLTVL.